The 4 T cell receptor beta chains given below trace back to one sample, sequenced in a study of cytomegalovirus exposure and HLA in healthy donors (dated 2017 in TCRdb). Library generation was performed with the immunoSEQ multiplex PCR assay. For the multiplex PCR, a mixture combining 60 forward primers for TCR Vbeta segments and 13 reverse primers for TCR Jbeta segments was used. Entries here come from immuneACCESS through TCRdb and include only in-frame sequences with V and J called. Some clones fail to appear in such tables; in the studies checked, an unresolved V gene covers under half of the shortfall, and the cause of the remainder is unknown. The sample table contains some 99,000 clones; only one count was recorded for 81% of them. Roughly 2% of the sample lies in the top ten. The sequenced sample was PBMCs. All receptors derive from a woman under 40 in good health and CMV-seronegative.

In this sample, this clone turned up a few times. The genes are TRBV30 and TRBJ2-7; D gene uncertain. The V gene lost 1 base and the J gene lost 3 bases, with 7 bases spanning the gap. From germline, CDR1 is GTSNPN and CDR2 SVGIG (reference sequence). This CDR3 is 12 amino acids long. The CDR3 spells CAWSAGSYEQYF. In DNA form, the CDR3 reads TGTGCCTGGAGTGCCGGTAGCTACGAGCAGTACTTC. Using reference TRBV30 and TRBJ2-7 for the parts outside the CDR3, the full variable domain is SQTIHQWPATLVQPVGSPLSLECTVEGTSNPNLYWYRQAAGRGLQLLFYSVGIGQISSEVPQNLSASRPQDRQFILSSKKLLLSDSGFYLCAWSAGSYEQYFGPGTRLTVT.

The rearrangement joins TRBV5-1 to TRBJ1-2; a weak D match, TRBD1 (5 bases). With 1 base removed from V and 6 bases from J, the gap between germline ends came to 10 bases. Germline CDR1 and CDR2: SGHRS and YFSETQ. This CDR3 spans 13 amino acids. The CDR3 coding sequence is TGCGCCAGCAGCTTGCGCAGGGAGGATGGCTACACCTTC. Amino acid sequence: CASSLRREDGYTF.

The chain joins TRBV11-2 to TRBJ2-5; the match to TRBD2 covers 10 bases. Per the germline V gene, CDR1 is SGHAT and CDR2 is FQNNGV. CDR3 size: 19 residues. Trimming took 5 bases from V and 2 from J; bases not matched to a gene: 17. CDR3 sequence: CASSPTEASGRERQETQYF. The CDR3 coding sequence is TGTGCCAGCAGCCCAACAGAGGCTAGCGGGAGAGAGAGACAAGAGACCCAGTACTTC.

This clone has more than one count but fewer than ten. The chain joins TRBV7-9 to TRBJ2-7, with D maybe TRBD2 (6 bases). CDR1 and CDR2 (germline): SEHNR, FQNEAQ (reference sequence). Trimming removed 4 bases from V and 1 base from J, with 11 bases in between. This CDR3 comprises 14 residues. CDR3 region: CASSSAGRSYEQYF. As DNA, the CDR3 is TGTGCCAGCAGCTCTGCGGGACGGTCCTACGAGCAGTACTTC. Together with reference TRBV7-9 and TRBJ2-7, the CDR3 gives the full variable domain: DTGVSQNPRHKITKRGQNVTFRCDPISEHNRLYWYRQTLGQGPEFLTYFQNEAQLEKSRLLSDRFSAERPKGSFSTLEIQRTEQGDSAMYLCASSSAGRSYEQYFGPGTRLTVT.